Included here is one T cell receptor beta chain sequence, with context. What it recognizes is unknown. This CDR3 region has 15 residues. V shed 5 bases and J 3 bases; nucleotides not matched to a gene: 9. Germline CDR1 is SGHAT and CDR2 is FQNNGV. The PCR had 60 Vbeta and 13 Jbeta primers. Repertoires were generated with immunoSEQ multiplex PCR, while TCRdb's copy carries only in-frame clones and drops some. The sample gives 200,000 or so clones, around 75% of which show up once; roughly 0.4% is in the top ten. Donors counted as nominally healthy when sampled, yet unrecorded immune exposures were likely. The sample comes from a study of cytomegalovirus exposure and HLA in healthy donors. Broader study findings: When a later analysis was performed, an Asian-associated ancestry cluster reportedly had fewer N-insertions than the approximately 700-donor mean. Earlier analysis found most TCR beta V segments productive about 87% or about 30% of the time. TCR association rates varied by HLA locus in a later analysis, with DRB1 highest and HLA-C lowest.

The chain is built from TRBV11-2 and TRBJ2-7, with TRBD2 identical over 8 bases. The sequencing sample was made of PBMCs. The clonotype originates from a male donor in good health and CMV-seropositive. The CDR3 DNA reads TGTGCCAGCAGCCCCGGGGGGGGCTCTTTCTACGAGCAGTACTTC. It specifies CASSPGGGSFYEQYF.